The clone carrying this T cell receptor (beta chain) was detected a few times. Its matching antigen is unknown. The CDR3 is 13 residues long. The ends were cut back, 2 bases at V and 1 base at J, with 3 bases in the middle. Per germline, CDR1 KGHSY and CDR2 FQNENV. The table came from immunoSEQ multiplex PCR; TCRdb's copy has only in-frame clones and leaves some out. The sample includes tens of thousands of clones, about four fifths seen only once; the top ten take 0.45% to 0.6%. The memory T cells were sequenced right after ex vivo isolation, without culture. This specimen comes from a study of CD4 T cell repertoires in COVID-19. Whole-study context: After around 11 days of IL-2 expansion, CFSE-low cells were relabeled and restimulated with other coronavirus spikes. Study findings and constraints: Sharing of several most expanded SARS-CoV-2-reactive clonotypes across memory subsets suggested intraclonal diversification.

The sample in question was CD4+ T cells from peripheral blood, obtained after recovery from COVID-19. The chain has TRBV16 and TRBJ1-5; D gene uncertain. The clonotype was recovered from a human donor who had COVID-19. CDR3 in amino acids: CASSQVSNQPQHF. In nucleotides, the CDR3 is TGTGCCAGCAGCCAAGTGAGCAATCAGCCCCAGCATTTT.